A selection of T cell receptor beta chains follows, all from one sample in a study of cytotoxic CD8 clonotypes in ibrutinib-treated CLL. Libraries were prepared by immunoSEQ multiplex PCR; TCRdb keeps only in-frame clonotypes and omits some of them. The sample has approximately 130,000 clones; approximately 81% are singletons. Sequencing used PBMCs, obtained after 24 months of ibrutinib treatment. All receptors come from a human donor with chronic lymphocytic leukemia. Each CDR3 is given with its conserved first and last residue. A D gene is named only where the DNA matches it firmly. Rows give clone size only sometimes, using once, few, many, or a class for an expanded clone.

d_call: .; j_call: TRBJ1-5; v_call: TRBV19; clone_size: few; cdr3_aa: CASSMLGQPQHF; cdr3_nt: TGTGCCAGTAGTATGTTGGGTCAGCCCCAGCATTTT
d_call: TRBD2; j_call: TRBJ2-3; v_call: TRBV6-5; clone_size: .; cdr3_aa: CASSIASGGVDTQYF; cdr3_nt: TGTGCCAGCAGTATCGCTAGCGGGGGGGTAGATACGCAGTATTTT
d_call: .; j_call: TRBJ1-1; v_call: TRBV2; clone_size: .; cdr3_aa: CAYKGLVIMNTEAFF; cdr3_nt: TGTGCCTACAAAGGTCTAGTGATAATGAACACTGAAGCTTTCTTT
d_call: .; j_call: TRBJ1-1; v_call: TRBV9; clone_size: .; cdr3_aa: CASSVDGARATEAFF; cdr3_nt: TGTGCCAGCAGCGTAGATGGGGCCCGGGCCACTGAAGCTTTCTTT
d_call: .; j_call: TRBJ1-1; v_call: TRBV28; clone_size: .; cdr3_aa: CASSGTGQGRVTEAFF; cdr3_nt: TGTGCCAGCAGTGGGACGGGTCAGGGTAGGGTCACTGAAGCTTTCTTT
d_call: TRBD1; j_call: TRBJ2-7; v_call: TRBV19; clone_size: .; cdr3_aa: CASSTRRQGEGYEQYF; cdr3_nt: TGTGCCAGTAGTACCCGACGACAGGGCGAAGGCTACGAGCAGTACTTC
d_call: .; j_call: TRBJ2-5; v_call: TRBV10-2; clone_size: .; cdr3_aa: CATKQGSSETQYF; cdr3_nt: TGCGCCACAAAACAGGGTTCGTCAGAGACCCAGTACTTC
d_call: .; j_call: TRBJ1-6; v_call: TRBV7-9; clone_size: .; cdr3_aa: CASSLALRNSPLHF; cdr3_nt: TGTGCCAGCAGCTTAGCGCTCCGGAATTCACCCCTCCACTTT
d_call: .; j_call: TRBJ2-3; v_call: TRBV10-3; clone_size: .; cdr3_aa: CAISTPDLDTQYF; cdr3_nt: TGTGCCATCAGCACTCCAGACTTGGATACGCAGTATTTT
d_call: TRBD1; j_call: TRBJ2-7; v_call: TRBV10-3; clone_size: .; cdr3_aa: CAISEGTAFYEQYF; cdr3_nt: TGTGCCATCAGTGAGGGGACAGCCTTCTACGAGCAGTACTTC
d_call: TRBD1; j_call: TRBJ1-6; v_call: TRBV4-3; clone_size: .; cdr3_aa: CASSQVPGQTNSPLHF; cdr3_nt: TGCGCCAGCAGCCAAGTTCCGGGACAGACTAATTCACCCCTCCACTTT
d_call: .; j_call: TRBJ1-5; v_call: TRBV19; clone_size: .; cdr3_aa: CASSMRSYSNQPQHF; cdr3_nt: TGTGCCAGTAGTATGCGAAGCTATAGCAATCAGCCCCAGCATTTT
d_call: .; j_call: TRBJ1-2; v_call: TRBV19; clone_size: .; cdr3_aa: CASSIGRNGYTF; cdr3_nt: TGTGCCAGTAGTATAGGTAGGAATGGCTACACCTTC
d_call: .; j_call: TRBJ2-5; v_call: TRBV9; clone_size: few; cdr3_aa: CASSVDSEETQYF; cdr3_nt: TGTGCCAGCAGCGTTGACTCGGAGGAGACCCAGTACTTC
d_call: TRBD1; j_call: TRBJ1-2; v_call: TRBV5-1; clone_size: .; cdr3_aa: CASSLSRDRGYGYTF; cdr3_nt: TGCGCCAGCAGCTTGAGCCGGGACAGGGGCTATGGCTACACCTTC
d_call: .; j_call: TRBJ1-1; v_call: TRBV18; clone_size: .; cdr3_aa: CASSPARESLPFF; cdr3_nt: TGTGCCAGCTCACCAGCCAGGGAAAGTTTGCCTTTCTTT
d_call: .; j_call: TRBJ1-6; v_call: TRBV28; clone_size: .; cdr3_aa: CASRRNSPLHF; cdr3_nt: TGTGCCAGCAGACGGAATTCACCCCTCCACTTT